The sequence of this T cell receptor beta chain was determined in a study of T-cell reconstitution after alpha-beta-depleted transplantation in children. Preparation of the TCRbeta library was carried out with unique molecular identifiers. TCRdb processed the PCR reads anew with MiXCR; each CDR3 protein has one entry. The sample includes around 600,000 distinct CDR3 sequences, 23% seen only once; the top ten take around 14%. A word on this clonotype: Its antigen is still unknown.

Study-level results: T cells produced anew were the main source of T-cell counts and diversity one year after transplant.

V shed 6 bases, J shed 3 bases, and the junction held 3 bases outside the gene matches. Germline-derived CDR1 and CDR2 are SNHLY and FYNNEI. This CDR3 comprises 16 residues. This sequence was found in a boy in the first two years of life who had a stem cell transplant for acute myeloid leukemia, so the T cells may come from the graft donor. The sample here was PBMCs, mostly from graft donor cells, taken 360 days after TCRalphabeta/CD19-depleted stem cell transplant. V and J are TRBV2 and TRBJ2-3; 16 positions agree with TRBD2. Here the CDR3 reads CASREGLAGGTDTQYF. In DNA, the CDR3 is TGTGCCAGCAGGGAGGGACTAGCGGGGGGGACAGATACGCAGTATTTT.